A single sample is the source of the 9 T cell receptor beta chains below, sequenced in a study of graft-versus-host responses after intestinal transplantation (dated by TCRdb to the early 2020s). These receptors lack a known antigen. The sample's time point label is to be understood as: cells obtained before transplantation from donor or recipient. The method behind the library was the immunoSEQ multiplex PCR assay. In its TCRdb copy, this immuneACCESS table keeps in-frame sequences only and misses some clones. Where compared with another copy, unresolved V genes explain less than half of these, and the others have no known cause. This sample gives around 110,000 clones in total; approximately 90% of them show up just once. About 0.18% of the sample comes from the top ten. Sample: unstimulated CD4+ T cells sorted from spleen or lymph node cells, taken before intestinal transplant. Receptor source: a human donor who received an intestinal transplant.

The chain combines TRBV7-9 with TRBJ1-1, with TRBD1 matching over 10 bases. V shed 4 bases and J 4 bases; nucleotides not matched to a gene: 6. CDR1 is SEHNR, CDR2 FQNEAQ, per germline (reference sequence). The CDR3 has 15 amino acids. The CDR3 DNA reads TGTGCCAGCAGCTCCCGGGACAGGGGCTCCACTGAAGCTTTCTTT. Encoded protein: CASSSRDRGSTEAFF. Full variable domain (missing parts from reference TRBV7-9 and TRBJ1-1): DTGVSQNPRHKITKRGQNVTFRCDPISEHNRLYWYRQTLGQGPEFLTYFQNEAQLEKSRLLSDRFSAERPKGSFSTLEIQRTEQGDSAMYLCASSSRDRGSTEAFFGQGTRLTVV.

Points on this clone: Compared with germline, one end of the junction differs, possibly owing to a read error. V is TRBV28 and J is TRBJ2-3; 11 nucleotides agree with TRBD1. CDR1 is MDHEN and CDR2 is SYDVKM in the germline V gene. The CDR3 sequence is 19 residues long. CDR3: CGSSSGQGALGGNTDTQYF. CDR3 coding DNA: TGTGGCAGCAGTTCAGGACAGGGGGCTCTCGGCGGGAATACAGATACGCAGTATTTT.

The CDR3 nucleotides are TGTGCCATCAGTGTTGGAGAGGGCTACGAGCAGTACTTC. This codes for CAISVGEGYEQYF. The J gene is TRBJ2-7, the V gene TRBV10-3; perhaps TRBD2 as D (5 bases). The CDR3 is made up of 13 amino acids. In germline, CDR1 is ENHRY, CDR2 SYGVKD. V shed 4 bases and J shed 3 bases, with 10 bases lying between them.

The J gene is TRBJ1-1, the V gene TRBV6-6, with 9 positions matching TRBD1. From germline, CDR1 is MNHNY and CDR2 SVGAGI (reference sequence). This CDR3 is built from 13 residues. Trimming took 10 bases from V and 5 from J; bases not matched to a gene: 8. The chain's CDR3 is CATMGQGKTEAFF. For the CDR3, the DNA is TGTGCCACCATGGGACAGGGAAAGACTGAAGCTTTCTTT.

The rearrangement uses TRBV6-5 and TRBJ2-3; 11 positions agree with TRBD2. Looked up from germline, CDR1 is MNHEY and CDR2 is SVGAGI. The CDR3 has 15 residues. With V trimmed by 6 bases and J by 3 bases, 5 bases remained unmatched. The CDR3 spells CASSTSGRGTDTQYF. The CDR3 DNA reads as TGTGCCAGCAGCACTAGCGGGAGAGGAACAGATACGCAGTATTTT.

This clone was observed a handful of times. The CDR3, as DNA: TGCGCCAGCAGCACCCTAGCGGGATTGGACGAGCAGTACTTC. Amino acid sequence: CASSTLAGLDEQYF. The rearrangement links TRBV5-1 to TRBJ2-7, with 9 bases that match TRBD2. CDR1 SGHRS and CDR2 YFSETQ come from the germline V gene. J gave up 5 bases and V 4 bases, and 7 bases lay outside the gene matches. CDR3 length: 14 amino acids.

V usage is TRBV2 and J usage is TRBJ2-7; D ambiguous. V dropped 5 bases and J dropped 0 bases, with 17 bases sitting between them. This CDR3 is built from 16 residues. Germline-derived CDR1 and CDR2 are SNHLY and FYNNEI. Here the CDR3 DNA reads TGTGCCAGCAGTACCCCGGATCTACAGAGCTCCTACGAGCAGTACTTC. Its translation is CASSTPDLQSSYEQYF.

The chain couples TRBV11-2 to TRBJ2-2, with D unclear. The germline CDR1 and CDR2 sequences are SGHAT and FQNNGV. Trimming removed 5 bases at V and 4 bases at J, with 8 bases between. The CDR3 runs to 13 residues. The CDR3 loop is CASSAQTTGELFF. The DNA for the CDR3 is TGTGCCAGCAGCGCACAAACCACCGGGGAGCTGTTTTTT. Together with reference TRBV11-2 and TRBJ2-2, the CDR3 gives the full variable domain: EAGVAQSPRYKIIEKRQSVAFWCNPISGHATLYWYQQILGQGPKLLIQFQNNGVVDDSQLPKDRFSAERLKGVDSTLKIQPAKLEDSAVYLCASSAQTTGELFFGEGSRLTVL.

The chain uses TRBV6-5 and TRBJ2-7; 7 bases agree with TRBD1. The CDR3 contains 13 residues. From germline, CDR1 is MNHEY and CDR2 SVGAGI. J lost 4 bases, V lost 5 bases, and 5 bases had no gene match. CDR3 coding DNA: TGTGCCAGCAGTCGGGGCAGGGGGTACGAGCAGTACTTC. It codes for CASSRGRGYEQYF.